The T cell receptor beta chain described here comes from a study of post-analysis software for immune sequencing data. Study-level findings and limits: The five TRBV segments detected at higher frequency in patients than in controls included TRBV5-6, TRBV5-1 and TRBV20-1. F measure clustering grouped samples strongly by preparation batch. Versus controls, multiple sclerosis patients showed significantly lower diversity (normalized Chao1).

This clonotype came up a few times. Its matching antigen is unknown. Each TCR beta cDNA library carried unique molecular identifiers. The yield from about 1 to 10 million T cells was 500,000 or so cDNA molecules in total. TCRdb re-analysed the PCR reads in MiXCR, keeping a single row per CDR3 protein. Here the sample spans 400,000 to 500,000 distinct CDR3 sequences, 35% to 45% being singletons. Looked up from germline, CDR1 is MNHNY and CDR2 is SVGAGI (reference sequence). The CDR3 is 13 residues long. Deletions cut 8 bases from V and 7 bases from J, with 17 bases between. The receptor was derived from a girl aged 2 to 10 with multiple sclerosis. Material: blood. This rearrangement joins TRBV6-6 to TRBJ1-1, with D unclear. This chain's CDR3 is CASCNPGWDEAFF. Here the CDR3 DNA reads TGTGCCAGCTGTAATCCTGGTTGGGATGAAGCTTTCTTT.